This TCR beta chain is drawn from a study of tumor-infiltrating lymphocytes in localized non-small cell lung cancer. Study-level information: Patients included smokers and never-smokers with various histologies, some sampled after neoadjuvant chemotherapy. Findings and limits, study-wide: Tumor T-cell fraction was not associated with recurrence-free survival.

Here immunoSEQ multiplex PCR was the method, and the copy in TCRdb shows in-frame clones only, minus some. The sample has approximately 12,000 clones, 78% seen once. The germline V gene has CDR1 MDHEN and CDR2 SYDVKM. V shed 4 bases and J shed 5 bases, with 15 bases lying between them. The CDR3 extends over 14 amino acids. Concerning this clone itself: Antigen unknown.

Specimen: lung tumor tissue. The clonotype comes from a human donor with non-small cell lung cancer. The chain has TRBV28 and TRBJ2-7; D is perhaps TRBD1 (6 bases). The CDR3 DNA sequence: TGTGCCAGCAGTTCCGCGGACAGCCGGGACGAGCAGTACTTC. Its translation is CASSSADSRDEQYF.